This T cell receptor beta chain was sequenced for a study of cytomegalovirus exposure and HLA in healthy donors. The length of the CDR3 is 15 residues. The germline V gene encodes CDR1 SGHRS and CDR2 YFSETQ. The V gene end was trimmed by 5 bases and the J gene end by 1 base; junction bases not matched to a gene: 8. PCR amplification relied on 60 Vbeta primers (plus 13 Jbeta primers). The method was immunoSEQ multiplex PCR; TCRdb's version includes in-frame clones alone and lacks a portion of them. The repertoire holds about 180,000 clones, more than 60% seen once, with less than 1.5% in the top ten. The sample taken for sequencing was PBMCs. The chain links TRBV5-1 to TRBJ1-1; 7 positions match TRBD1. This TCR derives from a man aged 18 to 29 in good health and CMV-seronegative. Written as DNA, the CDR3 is TGCGCCAGCAGTCCTAACCGGGACAGGAACACTGAAGCTTTCTTT. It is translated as CASSPNRDRNTEAFF. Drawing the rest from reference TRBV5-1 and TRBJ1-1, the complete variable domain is KAGVTQTPRYLIKTRGQQVTLSCSPISGHRSVSWYQQTPGQGLQFLFEYFSETQRNKGNFPGRFSGRQFSNSRSEMNVSTLELGDSALYLCASSPNRDRNTEAFFGQGTRLTVV.